This T cell receptor (beta chain) was sequenced for a study of cytomegalovirus exposure and HLA in healthy donors. The CDR3 runs to 14 residues. Germline CDR1 and CDR2: SGHRS and YFSETQ. V lost 0 bases, J lost 2 bases, and 9 bases lay in between. Regarding the study as a whole: The authors later found most CMV-associated TCR beta chains appeared HLA-restricted.

This clone has a handful of counts. Its antigen is still unknown. Other DNA sequences in the sample encode the same CDR3. Amplification used 60 Vbeta primers and 13 Jbeta primers. The method was immunoSEQ multiplex PCR; TCRdb's version includes in-frame clones alone and lacks a portion of them. The data show around 70,000 clones, 62% seen once. This TCR was sampled from a man under 40 in good health and CMV-seronegative. Source material: PBMCs. The gene calls are TRBV5-1 and TRBJ2-7, with D unresolved. CDR3 protein: CASSLVVSPYEQYF. The CDR3 nucleotides are TGCGCCAGCAGCTTGGTTGTCTCCCCCTACGAGCAGTACTTC.